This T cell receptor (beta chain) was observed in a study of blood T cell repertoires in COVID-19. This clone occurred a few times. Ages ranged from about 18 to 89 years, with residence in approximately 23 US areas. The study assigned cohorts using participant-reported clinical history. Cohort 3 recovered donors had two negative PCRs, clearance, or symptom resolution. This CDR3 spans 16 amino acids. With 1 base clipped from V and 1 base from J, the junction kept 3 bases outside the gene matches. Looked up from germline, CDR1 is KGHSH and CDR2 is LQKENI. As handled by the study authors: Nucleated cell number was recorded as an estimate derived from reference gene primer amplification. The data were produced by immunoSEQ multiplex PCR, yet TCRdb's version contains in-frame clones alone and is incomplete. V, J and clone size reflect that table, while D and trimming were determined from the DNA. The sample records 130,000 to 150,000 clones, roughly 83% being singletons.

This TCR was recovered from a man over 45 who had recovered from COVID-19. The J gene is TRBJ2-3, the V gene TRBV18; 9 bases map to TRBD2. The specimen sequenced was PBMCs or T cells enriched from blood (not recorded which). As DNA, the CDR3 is TGTGCCAGCTCACCACGAGCGGGGGGAGGCACAGATACGCAGTATTTT. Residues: CASSPRAGGGTDTQYF.